The 32 T cell receptor beta chains presented below share a single source sample, sequenced in a study of OX40 agonist ivuxolimab in advanced cancers. Data came from immunoSEQ multiplex PCR; TCRdb stores just in-frame clones and leaves some out. The sample consists of some 73,000 clones, 86% of them appearing once. Sequenced material: CD4+ or CD8+ T cells sorted from blood, taken in a trial of the OX40 agonist ivuxolimab. All receptors come from an adult with an advanced solid tumor such as melanoma, head and neck, liver or kidney cancer.

In this sample, this clone turned up a few times. The CDR3 is CAWRALINEKLFF. The CDR3 DNA reads TGTGCCTGGAGAGCACTGATTAATGAAAAACTGTTTTTT. The rearrangement links TRBV30 to TRBJ1-4; D not resolved. CDR1 is GTSNPN, CDR2 SVGIG, per germline (reference sequence). With 3 bases removed from V and 4 bases from J, the gap between germline ends came to 9 bases. This CDR3 has 13 residues.

The rearrangement uses TRBV30 and TRBJ2-2; D is possibly TRBD2 (6 bases). CDR1 is GTSNPN, CDR2 SVGIG, per germline (reference sequence). CDR3 length: 16 residues. The V gene lost 2 bases and the J gene lost 4 bases, with 17 bases spanning the gap. CDR3 in amino acids: CAWSLSWRAGTGELFF. The CDR3 DNA reads TGTGCCTGGAGTCTGTCGTGGAGGGCGGGCACCGGGGAGCTGTTTTTT.

The chain has TRBV2 and TRBJ1-5; no clear D gene. Trimming left V 7 bases short and J 1 base short, with 5 bases between. This CDR3 has 12 amino acids. Germline V gene data show CDR1 as SNHLY and CDR2 as FYNNEI. The CDR3 reads CASKDSNQPQHF. The CDR3 nucleotides are TGTGCCAGCAAGGACAGCAATCAGCCCCAGCATTTT. Filled out from reference TRBV2 and TRBJ1-5, the complete variable domain reads EPEVTQTPSHQVTQMGQEVILRCVPISNHLYFYWYRQILGQKVEFLVSFYNNEISEKSEIFDDQFSVERPDGSNFTLKIRSTKLEDSAMYFCASKDSNQPQHFGDGTRLSIL.

Here the CDR3 reads CASSRTGPPELFF. The DNA for the CDR3 is TGTGCCAGCAGCCGGACAGGGCCCCCGGAACTGTTTTTT. The V and J genes are TRBV11-2 and TRBJ1-4, with TRBD1 matching 8 bases. J was trimmed by 12 bases and V by 5 bases; bases with no gene match: 8. The CDR3 is made up of 13 amino acids. The germline V gene encodes CDR1 SGHAT and CDR2 FQNNGV.

This chain connects TRBV18 to TRBJ1-1; tentative D call: TRBD1 (5 bases). The length of the CDR3 is 14 residues. V lost 5 bases and J lost 1, with 11 bases in between. CDR1 is KGHSH, CDR2 LQKENI, per germline. CDR3 protein: CASSSGTANTEAFF. CDR3 bases: TGTGCCAGCTCATCCGGGACGGCGAACACTGAAGCTTTCTTT. The full variable domain, rest sourced from reference TRBV18 and TRBJ1-1, is NAGVMQNPRHLVRRRGQEARLRCSPMKGHSHVYWYRQLPEEGLKFMVYLQKENIIDESGMPKERFSAEFPKEGPSILRIQQVVRGDSAAYFCASSSGTANTEAFFGQGTRLTVV.

V gene TRBV9 combines with J gene TRBJ2-1, with a weak D call TRBD1 (5 bases). CDR1 is SGDLS and CDR2 is YYNGEE in the germline V gene. V lost 0 bases and J 6 bases, leaving 16 bases between the germline ends. The CDR3 contains 16 residues. CDR3 in amino acids: CASSVALGVGSNEQFF. CDR3 nucleotides: TGTGCCAGCAGCGTAGCTCTAGGGGTAGGGTCCAATGAGCAGTTCTTC.

The gene calls are TRBV28 and TRBJ1-2; D possibly corresponds to TRBD1 (6 bases). V was cut by 2 bases and J by 4 bases, with 11 bases left in between. The germline CDR1 and CDR2 sequences are MDHEN and SYDVKM. CDR3 length: 14 residues. The CDR3 loop is CASSLPRQAYGYTF. CDR3 bases: TGTGCCAGCAGTTTACCACGACAGGCCTATGGCTACACCTTC.

The rearrangement links TRBV7-6 to TRBJ2-5, with 11 bases lining up with TRBD2. This CDR3 spans 14 amino acids. V lost 3 bases, J lost 4 bases, and 1 base stayed unmatched. CDR1 and CDR2 from the germline V gene are SGHVS and FNYEAQ. The DNA of the CDR3 is TGTGCCAGCAGCTTTAGCGGGGGGGGAGAGACCCAGTACTTC. This gives the protein CASSFSGGGETQYF.

This clone came up a few times. The rearrangement links TRBV7-2 to TRBJ2-2; no clear D. The V and J ends lost 1 base and 7 bases respectively, with 13 bases between them. There are 15 residues in the CDR3. From germline, CDR1 is SGHTA and CDR2 FQGNSA. This chain's CDR3 is CASSLGSLGVGELFF. The CDR3 DNA reads TGTGCCAGCAGCTTAGGAAGCTTGGGTGTCGGGGAGCTGTTTTTT.

The chain uses TRBV28 and TRBJ2-3, with D possibly matching TRBD2 (5 bases). Trimming pared 10 bases from V and 2 bases from J, leaving 19 bases between. Germline V CDR1 and CDR2: MDHEN, SYDVKM. The CDR3 is 15 amino acids. The CDR3, as DNA: TGTGCCAATCCCATTGGACTCGCCCCCACAGATACGCAGTATTTT. Its translation: CANPIGLAPTDTQYF.

The chain has TRBV5-4 and TRBJ2-1, with a tentative D call TRBD2 (7 bases). The CDR3 spans 15 residues. The ends were cut back, 4 bases at V and 6 bases at J, with 17 bases in the middle. CDR1 is SGHNT and CDR2 is YYREEE in the germline V gene (reference sequence). The CDR3 sequence: CASSGLGGAPNEQFF. In DNA, the CDR3 is TGTGCCAGCAGCGGACTTGGGGGGGCCCCCAATGAGCAGTTCTTC. Combining the CDR3 with reference TRBV5-4 and TRBJ2-1 gives the whole variable domain ETGVTQSPTHLIKTRGQQVTLRCSSQSGHNTVSWYQQALGQGPQFIFQYYREEENGRGNFPPRFSGLQFPNYSSELNVNALELDDSALYLCASSGLGGAPNEQFFGPGTRLTVL.

The genes are TRBV5-1 and TRBJ2-2; weak D call: TRBD1 (6 bases). Per the germline V gene, CDR1 is SGHRS and CDR2 is YFSETQ. This CDR3 comprises 16 residues. V lost 1 base, J lost 5 bases, and 15 bases lay in between. The CDR3 loop reads CASSLQPNRETGELFF. CDR3 bases: TGCGCCAGCAGCTTGCAGCCTAACAGGGAAACCGGGGAGCTGTTTTTT.

This chain uses TRBV5-1 with TRBJ1-2, with TRBD1 as a possible D gene (5 bases). Germline CDR1 and CDR2: SGHRS and YFSETQ. The CDR3 loop spans 15 amino acids. V dropped 3 bases and J dropped 4 bases, with 16 bases sitting between them. Written as DNA, the CDR3 is TGCGCCAGCAGCTCCGACTTCTGGGGGTCCTATGGCTACACCTTC. Encoded protein: CASSSDFWGSYGYTF.

With respect to this clone: At one of its ends the junction is not consistent with the germline gene, which may arise from a read error. Different DNA sequences within this sample yield the same CDR3. The chain carries TRBV9 and TRBJ1-1; a possible D gene is TRBD1 (5 bases). CDR1 and CDR2 (germline): SGDLS, YYNGEE. CDR3 length equals 13 residues. This chain's CDR3 is CASSVGEGYSSWF. As DNA, the CDR3 is TGTGCCAGCAGCGTAGGGGAGGGGTATTCCTCTTGGTTT.

This clone occurred once. The chain uses TRBV7-9 and TRBJ2-7; D tentatively reads TRBD1 or TRBD2 (5 bases each). The germline V gene encodes CDR1 SEHNR and CDR2 FQNEAQ (reference sequence). This CDR3 spans 15 amino acids. Trimming removed 5 bases at V and 6 bases at J, with 20 bases between. This chain's CDR3 is CASSPIGDGNREQYF. The CDR3 DNA sequence: TGTGCCAGCAGCCCCATAGGGGACGGGAACCGCGAGCAGTACTTC.

The chain has TRBV11-2 and TRBJ1-3, with TRBD1 matching over 7 bases. Per germline, CDR1 SGHAT and CDR2 FQNNGV. The junction had 3 bases not matched to a gene; V was cut back by 1 base and J by 3 bases. This CDR3 spans 15 amino acids. The CDR3 coding sequence is TGTGCCAGCAGCTTAGCAGGGGGAATTGGAAACACCATATATTTT. It translates to CASSLAGGIGNTIYF.

A few counts support this clone. The gene calls are TRBV7-8 and TRBJ1-4; 12 bases fit TRBD1. V lost 7 bases and J lost 10; bases outside the gene matches: 19. This CDR3 has 18 residues. CDR1 and CDR2 from the germline V gene are SGHVS and FQNEAQ. DNA of the CDR3: TGTGCCAGCACCCCCTTTGGGACAGGGGGCGTGTTAGGTGGAAAACTGTTTTTT. Protein: CASTPFGTGGVLGGKLFF.

The DNA of the CDR3 is TGCGCCAGCAGCGTCTCCGGGACACCCGAGCAGTACTTC. The encoded protein is CASSVSGTPEQYF. V gene TRBV5-1 combines with J gene TRBJ2-7, with D possibly being TRBD1 (6 bases). V was clipped by 4 bases and J by 6 bases, with 14 bases between them. There are 13 residues in the CDR3. Germline V lookup: CDR1 SGHRS, CDR2 YFSETQ.

The chain carries TRBV6-6 and TRBJ1-6; 8 nucleotides line up with TRBD1. CDR1 MNHNY and CDR2 SVGAGI come from the germline V gene (reference sequence). CDR3 length: 14 amino acids. Trimming cost V 2 bases and J 6 bases; bases outside gene matches: 0. CDR3 in amino acids: CASSYGQGNSPLHF. The CDR3 nucleotides read TGTGCCAGCAGTTACGGACAGGGTAATTCACCCCTCCACTTT.

V is TRBV7-3 and J is TRBJ2-2, with 7 bases fitting TRBD1. V gave up 4 bases and J gave up 7 bases; unmatched junction bases: 9. The CDR3 covers 15 residues. The germline gives CDR1 SGHTA, CDR2 FQGTGA. The CDR3 DNA sequence: TGTGCCAGCAGCTCGGGACAGTCGGGTAGCGGGGAGCTGTTTTTT. Protein product: CASSSGQSGSGELFF.

The V gene is TRBV4-3, the J gene TRBJ1-2; a weak D match, TRBD1 (6 bases). The CDR3 contains 14 residues. The germline V gene has CDR1 LGHNA and CDR2 YSLEER. V dropped 4 bases and J dropped 8 bases, with 17 bases sitting between them. CDR3 sequence reads: CASSPRGAAGGYTF. The DNA of the CDR3 is TGCGCCAGCAGCCCTAGGGGGGCAGCAGGGGGCTACACCTTC.

About this clone: The same CDR3 arises from other DNA sequences in this sample as well. The chain couples TRBV7-3 to TRBJ1-1, with D hard to call. This CDR3 has 13 amino acids. V shed 0 bases and J shed 4 bases, with 6 bases lying between them. Germline V gene lookup returns CDR1 SGHTA and CDR2 FQGTGA. CDR3 in DNA: TGTGCCAGCAGCTTAACTAGAGGCACTGAAGCTTTCTTT. Translating gives CASSLTRGTEAFF.

V gene TRBV18 combines with J gene TRBJ2-2; a possible D gene is TRBD1 (6 bases). Trimming took 4 bases from V and 3 from J, leaving 12 bases between them. CDR1 and CDR2 from the germline V gene are KGHSH and LQKENI. CDR3 length: 15 amino acids. CDR3 amino acids: CASSLQGSDTGELFF. CDR3 DNA sequence: TGTGCCAGCTCACTACAGGGTTCGGACACCGGGGAGCTGTTTTTT.

This clone appeared a few times. The chain joins TRBV19 to TRBJ1-3; TRBD1 matches at 9 bases. Germline CDR1 reads LNHDA; CDR2 reads SQIVND (reference sequence). This CDR3 is built from 16 residues. J gave up 4 bases and V 4 bases, and 8 bases lay outside the gene matches. This chain's CDR3 is CASSTTGQGRGNTIYF. The CDR3 DNA follows: TGTGCCAGTAGTACCACCGGACAGGGGAGAGGAAACACCATATATTTT.

In this sample, this clone turned up once. The J gene is TRBJ1-1, the V gene TRBV6-1; D is unresolved. The CDR3 contains 13 residues. The V and J ends lost 0 bases and 2 bases respectively, with 4 bases between them. Germline values: CDR1 MNHNS, CDR2 SASEGT. The CDR3: CASSEAQNTEAFF. The CDR3 DNA reads TGTGCCAGCAGTGAAGCGCAAAACACTGAAGCTTTCTTT.

This chain joins TRBV5-1 and TRBJ1-4; D remains unclear. The V end was cut by 4 bases, the J end by 3 bases, with 7 bases between. This CDR3 has 13 amino acids. In germline, CDR1 is SGHRS, CDR2 YFSETQ. CDR3: CASSRYANEKLFF. Here the CDR3 DNA reads TGCGCCAGCAGCCGCTATGCTAATGAAAAACTGTTTTTT.

This chain connects TRBV25-1 to TRBJ2-5; 7 bases match TRBD2. Gene TRBJ2-7 matches the end of the DNA better, so the J call may be wrong. CDR1 and CDR2 (germline): MGHDK, SYGVNS. The CDR3 has 13 amino acids. CDR3 sequence reads: CASRGTTTYEQYF. The DNA for the CDR3 is TGTGCCAGCCGAGGGACTACTACCTACGAGCAGTACTTC.

This chain connects TRBV7-8 to TRBJ1-1; maybe TRBD1 (6 bases). The germline V gene encodes CDR1 SGHVS and CDR2 FQNEAQ. The V end lost 1 base, the J end lost 10 bases, and 16 bases lay between the germline ends. There are 14 residues in the CDR3. The CDR3 here is CASSLGRDTSRAFF. The CDR3 region has the DNA TGTGCCAGCAGCTTAGGAAGGGACACCAGTCGAGCTTTCTTT.

This chain's CDR3 is CASSNRGGLAGPGTGELFF. In DNA, the CDR3 is TGTGCCAGTAGTAACCGTGGGGGCCTGGCGGGACCTGGCACCGGGGAGCTGTTTTTT. The chain employs TRBV19 and TRBJ2-2; D may be TRBD1 or TRBD2 (6 bases each). Germline V gene lookup returns CDR1 LNHDA and CDR2 SQIVND (reference sequence). CDR3 length equals 19 residues. Trimming left V 4 bases short and J 4 bases short, with 25 bases between.

The rearrangement links TRBV6-1 to TRBJ1-2; D is unclear. Trimming removed 3 bases from V and 6 bases from J, with 5 bases in between. Germline CDR1 is MNHNS and CDR2 is SASEGT. The CDR3 length is 11 residues. The CDR3, as DNA: TGTGCCAGCAGTGACCTAGATGGCTACACCTTC. Translated: CASSDLDGYTF.

By share of the sample, this clone is medium-sized (0.01 to 0.1%). The chain recombines TRBV11-3 with TRBJ1-3; 7 bases fit TRBD1. This CDR3 spans 15 amino acids. V trimming: 3 bases; J trimming: 0 bases; junction bases outside the gene matches: 2. Germline-derived CDR1 and CDR2 are SGHNT and YENEEA. This CDR3 reads CASSLGQSSGNTIYF. The CDR3 nucleotides read TGTGCCAGCAGCTTGGGACAGAGCTCTGGAAACACCATATATTTT.

The chain employs TRBV7-3 and TRBJ1-1, with D uncertain. Germline V gene data show CDR1 as SGHTA and CDR2 as FQGTGA. This CDR3 comprises 13 residues. Trimming removed 1 base from V and 2 bases from J, with 5 bases in between. In DNA form, the CDR3 reads TGTGCCAGCAGCTTAAAGTCCAACACTGAAGCTTTCTTT. Translating gives CASSLKSNTEAFF.